This T cell receptor beta chain emerged from a study of human thymus T cells. Germline V CDR1 and CDR2: SGHDT, YYEEEE. This CDR3 is built from 13 residues. The V end was cut by 4 bases, the J end by 2 bases, with 10 bases between. About this clone itself: Its antigen is as yet unknown.

Resections obtained during corrective heart surgery supplied the thymus tissue. Donors consisted of healthy Finnish infants (having corrective surgery for congenital heart defects). TCRdb's table, derived via immunoSEQ multiplex PCR, lists solely in-frame clones and lacks some. This table holds about 78,000 clones, just over 95% found once. Whole-study results and caveats: Thymic and blood repertoires showed apparently biased V and J gene usage. Related research described thymic repertoires that were highly overlapping among unrelated individuals.

The sample taken for sequencing was thymus tissue. The clonotype originates from a boy under three years old with a congenital heart defect but otherwise immunologically healthy. This rearrangement joins TRBV5-6 to TRBJ2-7; D not certain. This CDR3 reads CASSRISTYEQYF. As DNA, the CDR3 is TGTGCCAGCAGCCGGATAAGTACCTACGAGCAGTACTTC.